This T cell receptor beta chain appears in the sequencing data of a study of regulatory T cells in long-lasting Graves disease. Time point given: persistent/refractory GD, antithyroid drugs over 5 years with positive TRAb. The TCR library was made from RNA that had been extracted from PBMCs in TRIzol. Construction of TCR beta libraries relied on iRepertoire HTBI primers and on Arm-PCR targeting CDR3 regions. TCRdb ran MiXCR on the multiplex PCR reads and lists one entry per CDR3 protein. The sample gives under 500,000 distinct CDR3 sequences, around 21% of which show up once; 7.8% is in the top ten. CDR3 length: 13 residues. Trimming took 6 bases from V and 4 from J; bases not matched to a gene: 4. Germline V gene sequence: CDR1 DFQATT, CDR2 SNEGSKA (reference sequence).

The source was peripheral blood mononuclear cells (PBMCs), collected when the disease was refractory, from a patient treated with antithyroid drugs. The J gene is TRBJ1-2, the V gene TRBV20-1, with 11 bases matching TRBD1. This receptor was identified in a female donor with Graves disease. The CDR3 DNA reads as TGCAGTGCCAGGGACAGGGGGATCTATGGCTACACCTTC. It is translated as CSARDRGIYGYTF.